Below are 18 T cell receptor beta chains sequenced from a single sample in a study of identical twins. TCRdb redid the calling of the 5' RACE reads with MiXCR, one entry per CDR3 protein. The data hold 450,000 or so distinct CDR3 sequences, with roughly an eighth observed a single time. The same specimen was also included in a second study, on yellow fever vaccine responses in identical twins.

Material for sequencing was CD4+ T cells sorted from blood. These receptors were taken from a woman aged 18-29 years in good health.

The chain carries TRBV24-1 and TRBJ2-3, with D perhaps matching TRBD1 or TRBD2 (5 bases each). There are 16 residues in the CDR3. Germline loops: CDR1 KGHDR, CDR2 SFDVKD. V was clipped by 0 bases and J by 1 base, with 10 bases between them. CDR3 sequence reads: CATSDLRGGGTDTQYF. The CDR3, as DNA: TGTGCCACCAGTGATTTGCGTGGGGGAGGCACAGATACGCAGTATTTT.

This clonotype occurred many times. The CDR3 DNA follows: TGTGCCAGCAGCGAGGGCAGAAACACTGAAGCTTTCTTT. This encodes CASSEGRNTEAFF. The chain uses TRBV9 and TRBJ1-1; D uncertain. The CDR3 contains 13 residues. Germline V gene data show CDR1 as SGDLS and CDR2 as YYNGEE. V lost 3 bases and J lost 2, with 8 bases in between.

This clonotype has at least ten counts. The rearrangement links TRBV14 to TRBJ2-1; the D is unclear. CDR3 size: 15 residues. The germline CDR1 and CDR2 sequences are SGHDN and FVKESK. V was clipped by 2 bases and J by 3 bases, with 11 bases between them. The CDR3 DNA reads TGTGCCAGCAGCCAATGGCTTACGCTCTACAATGAGCAGTTCTTC. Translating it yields CASSQWLTLYNEQFF.

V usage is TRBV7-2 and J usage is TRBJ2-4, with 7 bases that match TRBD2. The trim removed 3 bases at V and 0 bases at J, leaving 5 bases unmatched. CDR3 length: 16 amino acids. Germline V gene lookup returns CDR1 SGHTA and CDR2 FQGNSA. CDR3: CASSFSGTVAKNIQYF. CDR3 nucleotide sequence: TGTGCCAGCAGCTTCAGCGGGACCGTAGCCAAAAACATTCAGTACTTC.

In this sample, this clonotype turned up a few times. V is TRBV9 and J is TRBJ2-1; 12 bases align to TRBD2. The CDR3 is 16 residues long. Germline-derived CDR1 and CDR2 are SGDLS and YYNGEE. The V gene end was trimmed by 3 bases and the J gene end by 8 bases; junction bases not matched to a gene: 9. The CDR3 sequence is CASSGQTSGRGDEQFF. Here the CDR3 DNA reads TGTGCCAGCAGCGGGCAGACTAGCGGGAGAGGGGATGAGCAGTTCTTC.

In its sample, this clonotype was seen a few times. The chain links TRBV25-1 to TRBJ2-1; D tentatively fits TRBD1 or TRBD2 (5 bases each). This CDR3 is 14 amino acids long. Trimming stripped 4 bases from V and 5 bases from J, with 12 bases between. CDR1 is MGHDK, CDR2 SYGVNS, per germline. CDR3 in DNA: TGTGCCAGCAGTGTGTTTGGGGGACACAATGAGCAGTTCTTC. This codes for CASSVFGGHNEQFF.

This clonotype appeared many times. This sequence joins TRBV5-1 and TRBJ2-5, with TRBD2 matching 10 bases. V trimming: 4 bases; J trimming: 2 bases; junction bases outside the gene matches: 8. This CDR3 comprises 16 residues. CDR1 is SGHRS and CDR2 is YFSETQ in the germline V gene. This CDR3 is CASSPDLAGAQETQYF. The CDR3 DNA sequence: TGCGCCAGCAGCCCCGATCTAGCGGGGGCACAAGAGACCCAGTACTTC.

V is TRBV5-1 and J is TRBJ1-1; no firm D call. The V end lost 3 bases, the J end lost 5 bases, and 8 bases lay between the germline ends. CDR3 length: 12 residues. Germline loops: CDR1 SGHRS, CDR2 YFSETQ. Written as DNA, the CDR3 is TGCGCCAGCAGCTCCGATGTTACTGAAGCTTTCTTT. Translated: CASSSDVTEAFF.

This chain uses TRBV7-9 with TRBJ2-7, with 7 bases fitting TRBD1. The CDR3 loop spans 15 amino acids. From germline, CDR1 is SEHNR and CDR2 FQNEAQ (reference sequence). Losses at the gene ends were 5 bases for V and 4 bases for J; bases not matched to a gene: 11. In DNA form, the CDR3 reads TGTGCCAGCAGCCCGACAGGGTTTGGGTCTTACGAGCAGTACTTC. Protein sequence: CASSPTGFGSYEQYF.

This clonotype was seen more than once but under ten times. This chain's CDR3 is CASKTQVDTGELFF. CDR3 DNA: TGTGCCAGCAAAACCCAAGTCGACACCGGGGAGCTGTTTTTT. The chain uses TRBV12-3 or TRBV12-4 and TRBJ2-2, with D hard to call. V was shortened by 7 bases and J by 3 bases, with 12 bases between the two germline ends. CDR3 length equals 14 residues.

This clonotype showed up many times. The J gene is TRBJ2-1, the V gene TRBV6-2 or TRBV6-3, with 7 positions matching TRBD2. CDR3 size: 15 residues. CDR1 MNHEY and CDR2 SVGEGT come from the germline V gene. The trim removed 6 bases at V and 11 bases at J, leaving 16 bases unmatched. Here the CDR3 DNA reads TGTGCCAGCAGGGGGCTCTGGCTAGCGGCTACAAAGCAGTTCTTC. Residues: CASRGLWLAATKQFF.

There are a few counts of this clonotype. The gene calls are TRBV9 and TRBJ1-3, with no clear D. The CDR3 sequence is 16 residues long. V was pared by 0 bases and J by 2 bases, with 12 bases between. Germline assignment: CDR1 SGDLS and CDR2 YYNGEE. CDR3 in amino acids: CASSVGTLTPGNTIYF. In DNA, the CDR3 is TGTGCCAGCAGCGTAGGCACCCTAACCCCTGGAAACACCATATATTTT.

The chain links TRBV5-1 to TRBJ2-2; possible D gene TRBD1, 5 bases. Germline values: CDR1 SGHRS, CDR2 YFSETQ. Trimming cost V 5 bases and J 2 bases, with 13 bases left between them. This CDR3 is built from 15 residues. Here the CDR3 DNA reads TGCGCCAGCAGAGGTTTGGGGCCCAACACCGGGGAGCTGTTTTTT. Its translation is CASRGLGPNTGELFF.

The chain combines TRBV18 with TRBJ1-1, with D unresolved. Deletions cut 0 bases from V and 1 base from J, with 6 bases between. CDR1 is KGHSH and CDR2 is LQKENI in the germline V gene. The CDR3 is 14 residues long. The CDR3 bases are TGTGCCAGCTCACCACCGAGTGGGAACACTGAAGCTTTCTTT. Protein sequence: CASSPPSGNTEAFF.

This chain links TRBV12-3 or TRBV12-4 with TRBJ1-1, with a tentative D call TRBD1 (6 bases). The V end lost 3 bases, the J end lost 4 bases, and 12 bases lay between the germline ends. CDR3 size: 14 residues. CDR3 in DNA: TGTGCCAGCAGTTTCCGGGGGGCAGTCACTGAAGCTTTCTTT. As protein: CASSFRGAVTEAFF.

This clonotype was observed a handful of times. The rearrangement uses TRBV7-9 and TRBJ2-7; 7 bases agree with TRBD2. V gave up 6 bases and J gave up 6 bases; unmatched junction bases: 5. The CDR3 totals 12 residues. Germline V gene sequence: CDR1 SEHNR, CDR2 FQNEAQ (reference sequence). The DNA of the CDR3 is TGTGCCAGCAGGCTCTCGGGGGGCGAGCAGTACTTC. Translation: CASRLSGGEQYF.

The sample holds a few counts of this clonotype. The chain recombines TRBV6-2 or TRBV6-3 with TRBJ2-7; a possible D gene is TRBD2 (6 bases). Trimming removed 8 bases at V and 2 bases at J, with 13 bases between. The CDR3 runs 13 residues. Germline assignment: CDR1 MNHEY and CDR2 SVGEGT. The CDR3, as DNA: TGTGCCAGCGGATTAGCGGCGACCTACGAGCAGTACTTC. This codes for CASGLAATYEQYF.

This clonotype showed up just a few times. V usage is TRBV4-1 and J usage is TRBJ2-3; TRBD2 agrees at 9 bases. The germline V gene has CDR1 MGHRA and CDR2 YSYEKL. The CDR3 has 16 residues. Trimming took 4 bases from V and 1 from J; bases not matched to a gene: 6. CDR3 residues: CASSRPGLARTDTQYF. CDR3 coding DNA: TGCGCCAGCAGCCGACCGGGACTAGCTCGCACAGATACGCAGTATTTT.